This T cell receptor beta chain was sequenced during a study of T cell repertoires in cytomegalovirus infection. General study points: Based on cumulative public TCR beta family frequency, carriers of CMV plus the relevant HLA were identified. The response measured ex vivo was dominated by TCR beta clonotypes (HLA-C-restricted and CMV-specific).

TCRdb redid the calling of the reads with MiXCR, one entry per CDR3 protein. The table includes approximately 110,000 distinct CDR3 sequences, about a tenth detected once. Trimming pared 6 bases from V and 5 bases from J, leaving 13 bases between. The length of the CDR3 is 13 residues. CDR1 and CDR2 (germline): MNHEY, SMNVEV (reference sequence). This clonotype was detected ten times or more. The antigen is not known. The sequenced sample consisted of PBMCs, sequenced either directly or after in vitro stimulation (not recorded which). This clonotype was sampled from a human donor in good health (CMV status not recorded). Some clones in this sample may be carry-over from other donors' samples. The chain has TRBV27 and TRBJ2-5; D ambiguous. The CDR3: CASRRLGSETQYF. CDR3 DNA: TGTGCCAGCAGGAGACTGGGGTCGGAGACCCAGTACTTC.